What follows are 4 T cell receptor beta chains derived from one specimen sequenced in a study of cytomegalovirus exposure and HLA in healthy donors (dated by TCRdb to 2016 to 2017). The library was built by means of the immunoSEQ multiplex PCR assay. TCRdb obtained this table from immuneACCESS and retained in-frame rearrangements with V and J assigned. These tables miss some clones; where compared with another copy, unresolved V genes account for less than half of the shortfall, and the remainder is unexplained. The sample has around 150,000 clones on record, 70% to 85% of them singletons. Around 27% of the sample rests with the top ten. The sequenced sample was PBMCs. These receptors were collected from a man aged 30 to 45 in good health and CMV-seropositive.

This clone came up a few times. This chain connects TRBV2 to TRBJ1-2, with D tentatively TRBD1 (5 bases). Trimming pared 6 bases from V and 3 bases from J, leaving 11 bases between. CDR1 SNHLY and CDR2 FYNNEI come from the germline V gene. This CDR3 comprises 13 residues. Written as DNA, the CDR3 is TGTGCCAGCAGGTTGGACAAAGACTATGGCTACACCTTC. Residues: CASRLDKDYGYTF.

As DNA, the CDR3 is TGTGCCAGCAGCTTAGCTGGACAGACCACCGGGGAGCTGTTTTTT. This codes for CASSLAGQTTGELFF. The V and J genes are TRBV7-8 and TRBJ2-2, with a tentative D call TRBD1 (6 bases). V shed 0 bases and J shed 4 bases, with 9 bases lying between them. The germline V gene encodes CDR1 SGHVS and CDR2 FQNEAQ. The CDR3 runs 15 residues.

This clone was counted only a few times. The gene calls are TRBV10-3 and TRBJ1-1; 9 bases map to TRBD1. V lost 6 bases, J lost 0 bases, and 11 bases stayed unmatched. Germline V gives CDR1 ENHRY, CDR2 SYGVKD. CDR3 length equals 17 residues. CDR3 nucleotides: TGTGCCATCAGCGGGACAGGGAGAGTTGGCATGAACACTGAAGCTTTCTTT. It is translated as CAISGTGRVGMNTEAFF.

Only a few counts were recorded for this clone. V gene TRBV10-3 combines with J gene TRBJ1-2, with D possibly matching TRBD1 (6 bases). V was cut by 11 bases and J by 6 bases, with 22 bases left in between. CDR1 and CDR2 from the germline V gene are ENHRY and SYGVKD. The CDR3 length is 14 residues. The CDR3 here is CASQGGVNEDGYTF. As DNA, the CDR3 is TGTGCCTCCCAAGGGGGGGTAAATGAGGATGGCTACACCTTC.